A single sample gave rise to the 22 T cell receptor beta chains below, sequenced in a study of T cell responses to AZD1222 COVID-19 vaccine. TCRdb's table, derived via immunoSEQ multiplex PCR, lists solely in-frame clones and lacks some. The data contain 120,000 or so clones, roughly 90% of them singletons. This material consisted of peripheral blood, taken on day 0 of AZD1222 vaccination. All receptors derive from an adult in good health.

This clone was recorded once. V usage is TRBV28 and J usage is TRBJ1-1; TRBD1 is a possible D gene (5 bases). V dropped 0 bases and J dropped 0 bases, with 17 bases sitting between them. The CDR3 is 18 amino acids. Germline V gene data show CDR1 as MDHEN and CDR2 as SYDVKM. CDR3 region: CASSLWGGFRSVNTEAFF. DNA for the CDR3: TGTGCCAGCAGTTTATGGGGGGGGTTTCGTAGTGTGAACACTGAAGCTTTCTTT. Based on the CDR3 plus reference TRBV28 and TRBJ1-1, the full variable domain is DVKVTQSSRYLVKRTGEKVFLECVQDMDHENMFWYRQDPGLGLRLIYFSYDVKMKEKGDIPEGYSVSREKKERFSLILESASTNQTSMYLCASSLWGGFRSVNTEAFFGQGTRLTVV.

Only one count was recorded for this clone. This chain connects TRBV9 to TRBJ2-3; D perhaps matches TRBD1 (6 bases). Germline V lookup: CDR1 SGDLS, CDR2 YYNGEE. This CDR3 has 12 amino acids. V was trimmed by 0 bases and J by 10 bases, leaving 9 bases between them. Here the CDR3 reads CASSVGTDPQYF. CDR3 in DNA: TGTGCCAGCAGCGTAGGGACAGACCCGCAGTATTTT.

This clone came up once. The gene calls are TRBV5-1 and TRBJ1-1; D gene uncertain. The CDR3 has 15 amino acids. Germline CDR1 and CDR2: SGHRS and YFSETQ. V dropped 2 bases and J dropped 1 base, with 12 bases sitting between them. This CDR3 reads CASSFGLAPNTEAFF. The CDR3 DNA reads as TGCGCCAGCAGCTTTGGTCTCGCGCCGAACACTGAAGCTTTCTTT.

The rearrangement uses TRBV7-6 and TRBJ2-2; 8 positions match TRBD2. The CDR3 has 16 residues. Losses at the gene ends were 5 bases for V and 0 bases for J; bases not matched to a gene: 5. Germline loops: CDR1 SGHVS, CDR2 FNYEAQ. CDR3 sequence (DNA): TGTGCCAGCAGCATACTAGCGGCTGCGAACACCGGGGAGCTGTTTTTT. Its protein product is CASSILAAANTGELFF.

In this sample, this clone turned up a few times. The CDR3 DNA reads as TGCAGCGTTGTACCCCAGTTAGATGTGGGGGCTTTCTTT. Residues: CSVVPQLDVGAFF. The chain has TRBV29-1 and TRBJ1-1; no reliable D call. The CDR3 is made up of 13 amino acids. V was cut by 4 bases and J by 11 bases, with 20 bases left in between. From germline, CDR1 is SQVTM and CDR2 ANQGSEA.

The rearrangement links TRBV3-1 (or the pseudogene TRBV3-2) to TRBJ2-1; 9 bases agree with TRBD2. With V trimmed by 3 bases and J by 10 bases, 10 bases remained unmatched. The CDR3 sequence is 15 residues long. CDR1 is LGHDT, CDR2 YNNKEL, per germline (reference sequence). CDR3 nucleotides: TGTGCCAGCAGCCAGGGGGTAGCGGGAGTTCGGGAGCAGTTCTTC. Translated, it gives CASSQGVAGVREQFF.

The rearrangement links TRBV7-9 to TRBJ1-1, with no clear D. The length of the CDR3 is 13 residues. The germline gives CDR1 SEHNR, CDR2 FQNEAQ (reference sequence). Trimming took 3 bases from V and 1 from J, leaving 6 bases between them. CDR3 sequence reads: CASSLEANTEAFF. The CDR3, as DNA: TGTGCCAGCAGCTTGGAGGCGAACACTGAAGCTTTCTTT.

This chain uses TRBV5-4 with TRBJ2-7; 8 bases match TRBD2. V was clipped by 2 bases and J by 1 base; unmatched bases: 8. The germline V gene encodes CDR1 SGHNT and CDR2 YYREEE (reference sequence). The CDR3 spans 16 residues. CDR3 DNA: TGTGCCAGCAGCTTCTTCGGAGCGGGAGCTTCCTACGAGCAGTACTTC. Amino acids: CASSFFGAGASYEQYF.

The chain joins TRBV6-1 to TRBJ2-5; 9 bases match TRBD1. The CDR3 sequence is 15 residues long. V lost 1 base and J lost 4; bases outside the gene matches: 4. Germline V gene sequence: CDR1 MNHNS, CDR2 SASEGT. The CDR3 loop reads CASSEVGQGGETQYF. CDR3 bases: TGTGCCAGCAGTGAAGTGGGACAGGGAGGAGAGACCCAGTACTTC.

This clone has just a few counts. The chain joins TRBV5-1 to TRBJ1-5; TRBD1 aligns across 9 bases. The length of the CDR3 is 13 residues. With V trimmed by 4 bases and J by 9 bases, 5 bases remained unmatched. Germline CDR1 reads SGHRS; CDR2 reads YFSETQ. For the CDR3, the DNA is TGCGCCAGCAGCCTCGGGACAGGGTGGCCCCAGCATTTT. Its protein product is CASSLGTGWPQHF.

The V and J genes are TRBV7-2 and TRBJ2-3, with D possibly TRBD1 on 5 matching bases. V was cut by 5 bases and J by 0 bases, with 12 bases left in between. Looked up from germline, CDR1 is SGHTA and CDR2 is FQGNSA. The CDR3 length is 15 residues. The CDR3 DNA is TGTGCCAGCAGCCCACAGGAGTCTAGCACAGATACGCAGTATTTT. It yields the protein CASSPQESSTDTQYF.

V and J are TRBV6-6 and TRBJ1-1; D may be TRBD1 (6 bases). V lost 2 bases, J lost 4 bases, and 11 bases lay in between. Germline lookup yields CDR1 MNHNY and CDR2 SVGAGI (reference sequence). The CDR3 covers 14 residues. The CDR3 DNA is TGTGCCAGCAGTTACGCAGGGGTAAGCACTGAAGCTTTCTTT. This sequence encodes CASSYAGVSTEAFF.

The V call is TRBV28, the J call TRBJ2-7; a possible D gene is TRBD2 (5 bases). Germline lookup yields CDR1 MDHEN and CDR2 SYDVKM. The length of the CDR3 is 11 residues. V dropped 5 bases and J dropped 5 bases, with 7 bases sitting between them. CDR3 DNA: TGTGCCAGCAGTCTGCGGGACGAGCAGTACTTC. The encoded protein is CASSLRDEQYF.

The rearrangement joins TRBV18 to TRBJ2-3; TRBD2 matches 13 bases. The germline V gene has CDR1 KGHSH and CDR2 LQKENI. V lost 0 bases and J lost 5; bases outside the gene matches: 5. The CDR3 contains 17 residues. The chain's CDR3 is CASSPPTSGRVGDTQYF. In DNA, the CDR3 is TGTGCCAGCTCACCACCCACTAGCGGGAGGGTTGGAGATACGCAGTATTTT. The complete variable domain, with remaining parts taken from reference TRBV18 and TRBJ2-3, reads NAGVMQNPRHLVRRRGQEARLRCSPMKGHSHVYWYRQLPEEGLKFMVYLQKENIIDESGMPKERFSAEFPKEGPSILRIQQVVRGDSAAYFCASSPPTSGRVGDTQYFGPGTRLTVL.

As regards this clone: This CDR3 is missing its conserved last phenylalanine or tryptophan, likely due to a read error. It is unclear where the CDR3 begins or ends on the DNA, so no DNA is shown, and the CDR3 is as TCRdb lists it. This chain uses TRBV7-2 with TRBJ2-7; TRBD2 reflects the table's D call only, with no check against the DNA. Germline CDR1 reads SGHTA; CDR2 reads FQGNSA. The CDR3 is 12 residues long, ends included. The CDR3 region is CASSAQREYLSL.

The rearrangement uses TRBV18 and TRBJ2-5; D perhaps matches TRBD2 (6 bases). Germline-derived CDR1 and CDR2 are KGHSH and LQKENI. The CDR3 is 15 amino acids. V was cut by 4 bases and J by 3 bases, with 15 bases left in between. CDR3 sequence reads: CASSRVAEKKETQYF. Here the CDR3 DNA reads TGTGCCAGCTCACGGGTAGCGGAAAAGAAAGAGACCCAGTACTTC.

The gene calls are TRBV6-4 and TRBJ2-3, with D possibly being TRBD2 (6 bases). The CDR3 extends over 16 amino acids. Germline loops: CDR1 MRHNA, CDR2 SNTAGT. The ends were cut back, 0 bases at V and 6 bases at J, with 16 bases in the middle. CDR3: CASSDSNVGGADTQYF. CDR3 sequence (DNA): TGTGCCAGCAGTGACTCGAACGTCGGGGGTGCGGATACGCAGTATTTT.

The J gene is TRBJ2-7, the V gene TRBV13; 8 bases fit TRBD2. The V segment lost 8 bases and the J segment 1 base; nucleotides outside the gene matches: 10. Germline V gene lookup returns CDR1 PRHDT and CDR2 FYEKMQ (reference sequence). The CDR3 sequence is 15 residues long. The CDR3 coding sequence is TGTGCCAGCGGCGTCCCGGGACTAGGTTCCTACGAGCAGTACTTC. Its translation: CASGVPGLGSYEQYF.

The chain couples TRBV7-9 to TRBJ2-2; D gene unclear. There are 15 residues in the CDR3. V lost 0 bases, J lost 3 bases, and 8 bases lay in between. Germline assignment: CDR1 SEHNR and CDR2 FQNEAQ (reference sequence). The CDR3 DNA sequence: TGTGCCAGCAGCTTAGCGGTTCAGCACACCGGGGAGCTGTTTTTT. Translating it yields CASSLAVQHTGELFF.

The chain is built from TRBV4-2 and TRBJ2-1, with D tentatively TRBD2 (6 bases). V was cut by 0 bases and J by 2 bases, with 14 bases left in between. CDR3 length: 17 residues. Germline CDR1 LGHNA, CDR2 YNFKEQ. CDR3 nucleotides: TGTGCCAGCAGCCAAGATATACGGGAGCGAACCTACAATGAGCAGTTCTTC. Translation gives CASSQDIRERTYNEQFF.

The chain joins TRBV30 to TRBJ1-2; the D gene is possibly TRBD1 (5 bases). From germline, CDR1 is GTSNPN and CDR2 SVGIG (reference sequence). The V end was cut by 8 bases, the J end by 4 bases, with 14 bases between. The CDR3 is made up of 12 amino acids. The CDR3 DNA reads as TGTGCCGGAGGGGTGACTTTCTATGGCTACACCTTC. Amino acid sequence: CAGGVTFYGYTF.

The chain joins TRBV4-3 to TRBJ1-3; D is undetermined. The CDR3 sequence is 15 residues long. Per the germline V gene, CDR1 is LGHNA and CDR2 is YSLEER. The V and J ends lost 0 bases and 0 bases respectively, with 6 bases between them. The CDR3 sequence: CASSQDQSSGNTIYF. The DNA for the CDR3 is TGCGCCAGCAGCCAAGACCAGAGCTCTGGAAACACCATATATTTT.